Presented here are 31 T cell receptor beta chains from one specimen sequenced in a study of blood T cell repertoires in COVID-19. The method was immunoSEQ multiplex PCR; TCRdb's version includes in-frame clones alone and lacks a portion of them. The repertoire holds about 140,000 clones, with 75% to 90% as singletons. Sequencing input: peripheral blood. These receptor sequences come from a woman aged 80 or over with acute or convalescent COVID-19.

This chain connects TRBV9 to TRBJ1-1, with 10 bases fitting TRBD1. Losses at the gene ends were 9 bases for V and 7 bases for J; bases not matched to a gene: 9. From germline, CDR1 is SGDLS and CDR2 YYNGEE. CDR3 length equals 13 residues. Written as DNA, the CDR3 is TGTGCCACCGAGGGACAGGGGCATGATGAAGCTTTCTTT. Translating gives CATEGQGHDEAFF. The complete variable domain, with remaining parts taken from reference TRBV9 and TRBJ1-1, reads DSGVTQTPKHLITATGQRVTLRCSPRSGDLSVYWYQQSLDQGLQFLIQYYNGEERAKGNILERFSAQQFPDLHSELNLSSLELGDSALYFCATEGQGHDEAFFGQGTRLTVV.

This clone was counted once. This rearrangement joins TRBV25-1 to TRBJ1-2, with D perhaps TRBD1 (5 bases). The CDR3 contains 14 residues. The germline V gene has CDR1 MGHDK and CDR2 SYGVNS. The V gene lost 1 base and the J gene lost 8 bases, with 14 bases spanning the gap. The CDR3, as DNA: TGTGCCAGCAGTGAATGGCCGACCAAGGGGGGCTACACCTTC. This sequence encodes CASSEWPTKGGYTF.

V is TRBV9 and J is TRBJ1-2; 7 nucleotides match TRBD1. Germline CDR1 reads SGDLS; CDR2 reads YYNGEE. The length of the CDR3 is 15 residues. With V trimmed by 0 bases and J by 7 bases, 9 bases remained unmatched. The CDR3 reads CASSVALEGAGGYTF. For the CDR3, the DNA is TGTGCCAGCAGCGTAGCCCTTGAGGGGGCAGGTGGCTACACCTTC.

J is TRBJ2-7 and V is TRBV3-1 (or the pseudogene TRBV3-2); the match to TRBD1 covers 10 bases. CDR3 size: 16 residues. The germline gives CDR1 LGHDT, CDR2 YNNKEL (reference sequence). The trim removed 0 bases at V and 5 bases at J, leaving 7 bases unmatched. CDR3 DNA: TGTGCCAGCAGCCAAGATTGGGGACAGGGGCGAGACGAGCAGTACTTC. Translation: CASSQDWGQGRDEQYF.

The chain joins TRBV20-1 to TRBJ2-3; 16 bases are a match to TRBD2. The ends lost 3 bases at V and 5 bases at J; junction bases unmatched: 11. The CDR3 has 18 residues. Germline V gives CDR1 DFQATT, CDR2 SNEGSKA (reference sequence). The DNA for the CDR3 is TGCAGTGCTAGTCCCGGGACTAGCGGGGGGGCCGTTGGAGATACGCAGTATTTT. It translates to CSASPGTSGGAVGDTQYF.

The CDR3 DNA is TGTGCCAGCAGTTTATCGGCGGGGACAGGGTACGGCTACACCTTC. This gives the protein CASSLSAGTGYGYTF. The chain has TRBV27 and TRBJ1-2, with 9 nucleotides matching TRBD1. CDR1 is MNHEY and CDR2 is SMNVEV in the germline V gene (reference sequence). The CDR3 covers 15 residues. V lost 0 bases, J lost 8 bases, and 7 bases stayed unmatched.

This chain uses TRBV2 with TRBJ1-1; no clear D. CDR3 length: 11 residues. Deletions cut 6 bases from V and 11 bases from J, with 13 bases between. Germline-derived CDR1 and CDR2 are SNHLY and FYNNEI. Here the CDR3 reads CASRRGERAFF. The CDR3 DNA reads TGTGCCAGCAGAAGAGGTGAGCGGGCTTTCTTT.

CDR3 sequence reads: CASSYYLRLGENTEAFF. For the CDR3, the DNA is TGTGCCAGCAGTTACTACTTACGGTTAGGGGAGAACACTGAAGCTTTCTTT. The V and J genes are TRBV6-2 or TRBV6-3 and TRBJ1-1; tentatively, D is TRBD1 (5 bases). In germline, CDR1 is MNHEY, CDR2 SVGEGT. Trimming removed 1 base from V and 1 base from J, with 16 bases in between. There are 17 residues in the CDR3.

This clone was seen a handful of times. The CDR3 sequence is CASSTVVNTEAFF. DNA of the CDR3: TGCGCCAGCAGCACCGTAGTGAACACTGAAGCTTTCTTT. This rearrangement joins TRBV5-1 to TRBJ1-1; D remains unclear. The CDR3 covers 13 residues. CDR1 is SGHRS, CDR2 YFSETQ, per germline. Trimming shortened V by 4 bases and J by 0 bases, and 7 bases separated the two germline ends.

DNA of the CDR3: TGTGCCAGCAGTTACGGACTGCATAGTTCACCCCTCCACTTT. Translating gives CASSYGLHSSPLHF. The chain recombines TRBV6-5 with TRBJ1-6; D remains ambiguous. Trimming took 2 bases from V and 9 from J, leaving 11 bases between them. CDR3 length: 14 amino acids. Looked up from germline, CDR1 is MNHEY and CDR2 is SVGAGI.

The chain links TRBV2 to TRBJ1-2; D gene ambiguous. Trimming removed 5 bases from V and 5 bases from J, with 9 bases in between. The CDR3 spans 12 residues. The V gene's germline CDR1 is SNHLY and CDR2 FYNNEI. The CDR3 sequence is CASSTQTYGYTF. The CDR3 coding sequence is TGTGCCAGCAGTACACAGACGTATGGCTACACCTTC. Supplemented by reference TRBV2 and TRBJ1-2, the full variable domain reads EPEVTQTPSHQVTQMGQEVILRCVPISNHLYFYWYRQILGQKVEFLVSFYNNEISEKSEIFDDQFSVERPDGSNFTLKIRSTKLEDSAMYFCASSTQTYGYTFGSGTRLTVV.

The rearrangement joins TRBV10-3 to TRBJ2-1, with 13 bases matching TRBD2. Germline CDR1 ENHRY, CDR2 SYGVKD. The CDR3 loop spans 16 amino acids. V was clipped by 6 bases and J by 6 bases; unmatched bases: 8. This CDR3 reads CAISLRTSGGPNEQFF. As DNA, the CDR3 is TGTGCCATCAGCCTTAGGACTAGCGGGGGACCCAATGAGCAGTTCTTC.

The chain combines TRBV5-1 with TRBJ1-1; possible D gene TRBD1, 6 bases. Trimming took off 4 bases at V and 3 bases at J, with 16 bases between the two ends. In germline, CDR1 is SGHRS, CDR2 YFSETQ. This CDR3 is 15 amino acids long. The CDR3 region is CASSDPTGGDTEAFF. The CDR3 DNA sequence: TGCGCCAGCAGCGACCCGACAGGTGGCGACACTGAAGCTTTCTTT.

The J gene is TRBJ1-5, the V gene TRBV2; possibly TRBD1 for D (5 bases). The ends were cut back, 2 bases at V and 1 base at J, with 9 bases in the middle. The CDR3 has 15 amino acids. Per germline, CDR1 SNHLY and CDR2 FYNNEI. The CDR3: CASSEQGISNQPQHF. The CDR3 bases are TGTGCCAGCAGTGAACAGGGTATCAGCAATCAGCCCCAGCATTTT.

A single count supports this clone. The rearrangement joins TRBV7-6 to TRBJ2-2; tentatively, D is TRBD1 (6 bases). This CDR3 has 15 residues. Trimming removed 5 bases at V and 1 base at J, with 11 bases between. Germline V gene lookup returns CDR1 SGHVS and CDR2 FNYEAQ. The CDR3 region has the DNA TGTGCCAGCAGCCCCTGGACAGAGAACACCGGGGAGCTGTTTTTT. This translates into CASSPWTENTGELFF.

This chain uses TRBV6-5 with TRBJ1-2, with D possibly matching TRBD1 (5 bases). Germline V gene lookup returns CDR1 MNHEY and CDR2 SVGAGI. Trimming took 6 bases from V and 7 from J, leaving 15 bases between them. This CDR3 has 13 residues. CDR3 protein: CASRLEQGSGYTF. CDR3 bases: TGTGCCAGCAGGTTAGAGCAGGGCTCTGGCTACACCTTC.

The chain couples TRBV3-1 (or the pseudogene TRBV3-2) to TRBJ1-4; the D gene is possibly TRBD1 (6 bases). CDR3 length: 16 amino acids. Germline CDR1 LGHDT, CDR2 YNNKEL (reference sequence). The V gene lost 4 bases and the J gene lost 8 bases, with 20 bases spanning the gap. CDR3 sequence (DNA): TGTGCCAGCAGCCCAATCGGGGGGGCTCGTTGGGAAAAACTGTTTTTT. As protein: CASSPIGGARWEKLFF.

V is TRBV18 and J is TRBJ1-1; no clear D gene. The germline V and J ends were trimmed by 4 bases and 1 base, with 10 bases remaining between them. This CDR3 is 14 amino acids long. Germline values: CDR1 KGHSH, CDR2 LQKENI. The CDR3 sequence: CASSQLGKNTEAFF. The DNA of the CDR3 is TGTGCCAGCTCACAGCTAGGAAAGAACACTGAAGCTTTCTTT.

The chain carries TRBV5-8 and TRBJ2-1, with D maybe TRBD1 (7 bases). Germline CDR1 is SGHTS and CDR2 is YDEGEE. CDR3 length: 14 residues. Trimming removed 4 bases from V and 8 bases from J, with 16 bases in between. The CDR3 region has the DNA TGTGCCAGCAGCCCGCGGGGCAGGGGGTATGAGCAGTTCTTC. Protein sequence: CASSPRGRGYEQFF.

The J gene is TRBJ2-2, the V gene TRBV6-6; D gene unclear. Germline CDR1 and CDR2: MNHNY and SVGAGI (reference sequence). The CDR3 totals 15 residues. V lost 0 bases and J 1 base, leaving 6 bases between the germline ends. CDR3 loop: CASSYSPVNTGELFF. CDR3 DNA: TGTGCCAGCAGTTACTCACCAGTGAACACCGGGGAGCTGTTTTTT.

CDR3 nucleotide sequence: TGTGCCATCAGTGACAGGGACAAAGAAACCGGGGAGCTGTTTTTT. Its translation is CAISDRDKETGELFF. The chain uses TRBV10-3 and TRBJ2-2; TRBD1 might be the D (6 bases). The CDR3 loop spans 15 amino acids. Trimming stripped 3 bases from V and 5 bases from J, with 13 bases between. Per germline, CDR1 ENHRY and CDR2 SYGVKD.

V gene TRBV4-1 combines with J gene TRBJ1-3, with 8 bases aligning to TRBD1. The CDR3 totals 13 residues. Germline CDR1 and CDR2: MGHRA and YSYEKL. With V trimmed by 5 bases and J by 4 bases, 1 base remained unmatched. This chain's CDR3 is CASSWDRGNTIYF. The DNA of the CDR3 is TGCGCCAGCAGCTGGGACAGGGGAAACACCATATATTTT.

The chain combines TRBV7-9 with TRBJ2-3, with 9 nucleotides matching TRBD1. Germline CDR1 SEHNR, CDR2 FQNEAQ (reference sequence). V was pared by 6 bases and J by 2 bases, with 6 bases of the junction left unmatched. The CDR3 consists of 15 residues. The CDR3 loop is CASSNRDRDTDTQYF. CDR3 nucleotides: TGTGCCAGCAGTAACAGGGACAGGGACACAGATACGCAGTATTTT.

V is TRBV5-6 and J is TRBJ1-2; D ambiguous. CDR3 length: 15 residues. Trimming removed 4 bases from V and 0 bases from J, with 13 bases in between. CDR1 SGHDT and CDR2 YYEEEE come from the germline V gene. The CDR3 spells CASSPGQAANYGYTF. Written as DNA, the CDR3 is TGTGCCAGCAGCCCTGGGCAGGCAGCTAACTATGGCTACACCTTC.

The gene calls are TRBV6-2 or TRBV6-3 and TRBJ2-2, with a tentative D call TRBD1 (7 bases). The ends were cut back, 1 base at V and 0 bases at J, with 12 bases in the middle. The CDR3 covers 17 residues. CDR1 MNHEY and CDR2 SVGEGT come from the germline V gene. The CDR3 coding sequence is TGTGCCAGCAGTTACTTGCAGGGGGGCCCGAACACCGGGGAGCTGTTTTTT. It encodes CASSYLQGGPNTGELFF.

A few counts support this clone. The CDR3 ends on some other residue instead of the conserved phenylalanine or tryptophan, so this is likely a read error. The DNA is omitted, as the CDR3 cannot be located on it reliably, and the CDR3 follows TCRdb's listing. The chain is built from TRBV7-9 and TRBJ2-7; TRBD1 was called by the table and not checked on the DNA. The CDR3 is 12 residues long, ends included. In germline, CDR1 is SEHNR, CDR2 FQNEAQ (reference sequence). The CDR3 is CASSLGGQGREI.

The V and J genes are TRBV15 and TRBJ2-1; D remains unclear. Looked up from germline, CDR1 is LNHNV and CDR2 is YYDKDF (reference sequence). The CDR3 is 14 residues long. The V gene lost 0 bases and the J gene lost 3 bases, with 6 bases spanning the gap. As DNA, the CDR3 is TGTGCCACCAGCAGAGATGTCAGCTACAATGAGCAGTTCTTC. Amino acids: CATSRDVSYNEQFF.

This chain links TRBV5-5 with TRBJ1-6; D remains unclear. Germline V gene data show CDR1 as SGHKS and CDR2 as YYEKEE (reference sequence). CDR3 length: 13 amino acids. Trimming removed 0 bases from V and 8 bases from J, with 6 bases in between. The CDR3 nucleotides are TGTGCCAGCAGCTTGGTAGCGTATTCACCCCTCCACTTT. Translated: CASSLVAYSPLHF.

This sequence joins TRBV6-5 and TRBJ2-5, with 11 bases aligning to TRBD2. The CDR3 length is 16 residues. CDR1 and CDR2 from the germline V gene are MNHEY and SVGAGI. J gave up 4 bases and V 0 bases, and 4 bases lay outside the gene matches. CDR3 sequence reads: CASSYSSGGAPETQYF. The CDR3 region has the DNA TGTGCCAGCAGTTACTCTAGCGGGGGGGCCCCAGAGACCCAGTACTTC.

The gene calls are TRBV4-1 and TRBJ1-6; TRBD1 might be the D (5 bases). The CDR3 contains 18 residues. Trimming stripped 2 bases from V and 0 bases from J, with 14 bases between. CDR1 and CDR2 (germline): MGHRA, YSYEKL. The CDR3 reads CASSQIKGLSSYNSPLHF. CDR3 in DNA: TGCGCCAGCAGCCAAATCAAGGGGCTAAGCTCCTATAATTCACCCCTCCACTTT.

V usage is TRBV7-9 and J usage is TRBJ1-1; TRBD1 might be the D (5 bases). In germline, CDR1 is SEHNR, CDR2 FQNEAQ (reference sequence). This CDR3 comprises 16 residues. V was shortened by 2 bases and J by 7 bases, with 20 bases between the two germline ends. CDR3 coding DNA: TGTGCCAGCAGCTTATTTAGACCTCTGAGGCAGGGTGAAGCTTTCTTT. Amino acid sequence: CASSLFRPLRQGEAFF.